One sample yielded the 15 T cell receptor beta chains listed below, sequenced in a study of T cell repertoires in cytomegalovirus infection. TCRdb passed the reads through MiXCR, listing each CDR3 protein once. This sample yields roughly 240,000 distinct CDR3 sequences, of which 6.5% are seen a single time; under 7.5% belongs to the top ten. The source material was PBMCs. The receptors stem from a human donor in good health (CMV status not recorded). Some clones in this sample may be carry-over from other donors' samples.

V is TRBV7-8 and J is TRBJ1-1; D ambiguous. Germline values: CDR1 SGHVS, CDR2 FQNEAQ. V was pared by 6 bases and J by 1 base, with 15 bases between. The CDR3 extends over 15 amino acids. The CDR3 protein is CASRRIVAGNTEAFF. The CDR3, as DNA: TGTGCCAGCAGACGCATCGTGGCAGGGAACACTGAAGCTTTCTTT. Based on the CDR3 plus reference TRBV7-8 and TRBJ1-1, the full variable domain is GAGVSQSPRYKVAKRGQDVALRCDPISGHVSLFWYQQALGQGPEFLTYFQNEAQLDKSGLPSDRFFAERPEGSVSTLKIQRTQQEDSAVYLCASRRIVAGNTEAFFGQGTRLTVV.

This clonotype occurred many times. The genes are TRBV25-1 and TRBJ2-5, with D perhaps TRBD2 (5 bases). The CDR3 is 15 amino acids. V was cut by 2 bases and J by 7 bases, with 17 bases left in between. Germline values: CDR1 MGHDK, CDR2 SYGVNS. In DNA form, the CDR3 reads TGTGCCAGCAGTGAAGGTGACCGTATAGGAGGGACCCAGTACTTC. Translating it yields CASSEGDRIGGTQYF.

J is TRBJ1-2 and V is TRBV12-3 or TRBV12-4; the match to TRBD1 covers 7 bases. There are 13 residues in the CDR3. With 3 bases clipped from V and 7 bases from J, the junction kept 5 bases outside the gene matches. In nucleotides, the CDR3 is TGTGCCAGCAGTTTCGCAGGGGGTTCTGGCTACACCTTC. This codes for CASSFAGGSGYTF.

This clonotype was observed many times. The chain couples TRBV14 to TRBJ1-6; D may be TRBD1 (5 bases). This CDR3 is built from 15 residues. V lost 1 base, J lost 10 bases, and 14 bases lay in between. Germline-derived CDR1 and CDR2 are SGHDN and FVKESK. CDR3 bases: TGTGCCAGCAGCCAAGGGCGACAGTTTGTGTCACCCCTCCACTTT. Protein product: CASSQGRQFVSPLHF.

This clonotype showed up just a few times. This chain links TRBV7-6 with TRBJ2-1; 8 nucleotides agree with TRBD1. Unmatched junction bases numbered 6, after V lost 5 bases and J lost 0 bases. CDR1 and CDR2 (germline): SGHVS, FNYEAQ. The CDR3 runs to 16 residues. The CDR3 bases are TGTGCCAGCAGCCAAGTAACAGGGGGCTCCTACAATGAGCAGTTCTTC. Its translation: CASSQVTGGSYNEQFF.

This clonotype has at least ten counts. The V gene is TRBV7-2, the J gene TRBJ2-3; no reliable D call. V lost 5 bases and J lost 2, with 11 bases in between. The CDR3 is 14 residues long. Germline CDR1 is SGHTA and CDR2 is FQGNSA. The CDR3 DNA sequence: TGTGCCAGCAGCCCCCGAAGGAACACAGATACGCAGTATTTT. Translating it yields CASSPRRNTDTQYF.

This clonotype was detected many times. The rearrangement uses TRBV7-8 and TRBJ1-5; TRBD1 matches 10 bases. Germline V gene data show CDR1 as SGHVS and CDR2 as FQNEAQ. V was clipped by 3 bases and J by 5 bases; unmatched bases: 4. The CDR3 sequence is 15 residues long. DNA for the CDR3: TGTGCCAGCAGCTTCGACAGGGGGCGATATCAGCCCCAGCATTTT. Translation gives CASSFDRGRYQPQHF.

This clonotype was detected many times. The chain joins TRBV29-1 to TRBJ2-1, with D possibly TRBD2 on 5 matching bases. The CDR3 consists of 14 residues. Trimming removed 4 bases from V and 5 bases from J, with 15 bases in between. From germline, CDR1 is SQVTM and CDR2 ANQGSEA. As DNA, the CDR3 is TGCAGCGTTGGACGGAGGACTCCGGACAATGAGCAGTTCTTC. This codes for CSVGRRTPDNEQFF.

This clonotype was recorded a few times. The V gene is TRBV29-1, the J gene TRBJ1-2; 7 bases agree with TRBD1. V trimming: 0 bases; J trimming: 4 bases; junction bases outside the gene matches: 2. Germline V CDR1 and CDR2: SQVTM, ANQGSEA. The CDR3 contains 13 residues. CDR3 loop: CSVEDTGAYGYTF. The DNA for the CDR3 is TGCAGCGTTGAAGATACAGGGGCCTATGGCTACACCTTC.

The rearrangement joins TRBV23-1 to TRBJ2-6, with a tentative D call TRBD1 (5 bases). TRBV23-1 is flagged as an ORF with uncertain function. Trimming shortened V by 6 bases and J by 1 base, and 16 bases separated the two germline ends. This CDR3 is built from 17 residues. The CDR3 coding sequence is TGCGCCAGCAGCCTACCTCCCCAGGGTTCTGGGGCCAACGTCCTGACTTTC. This sequence encodes CASSLPPQGSGANVLTF.

This clonotype was found many times. The chain links TRBV2 to TRBJ1-2; D is uncertain. Per germline, CDR1 SNHLY and CDR2 FYNNEI. This CDR3 is built from 12 residues. The V and J ends lost 4 bases and 2 bases respectively, with 5 bases between them. The CDR3, as DNA: TGTGCCAGCAGTGGACGGAACTATGGCTACACCTTC. It translates to CASSGRNYGYTF.

This clonotype was recorded many times. The rearrangement links TRBV7-6 to TRBJ1-1, with D maybe TRBD1 (5 bases). The CDR3 covers 13 residues. Germline assignment: CDR1 SGHVS and CDR2 FNYEAQ. The germline V and J ends were trimmed by 4 bases and 6 bases, with 12 bases remaining between them. This CDR3 is CASSSRGGAEAFF. The CDR3 coding sequence is TGTGCCAGCAGCTCCCGGGGGGGGGCTGAAGCTTTCTTT. The full variable domain, in which reference TRBV7-6 and TRBJ1-1 provide the parts outside the CDR3, is GAGVSQSPRYKVTKRGQDVALRCDPISGHVSLYWYRQALGQGPEFLTYFNYEAQQDKSGLPNDRFSAERPEGSISTLTIQRTEQRDSAMYRCASSSRGGAEAFFGQGTRLTVV.

The sample holds many counts of this clonotype. The chain carries TRBV7-2 and TRBJ1-4; D remains ambiguous. This CDR3 has 14 amino acids. The germline V and J ends were trimmed by 0 bases and 4 bases, with 6 bases remaining between them. Germline V lookup: CDR1 SGHTA, CDR2 FQGNSA. The CDR3, as DNA: TGTGCCAGCAGCTTAGCCAGCCGTAATGAAAAACTGTTTTTT. This codes for CASSLASRNEKLFF.

This clonotype was counted ten times or more. The chain uses TRBV7-6 and TRBJ1-5; D perhaps matches TRBD1 (5 bases). This CDR3 comprises 16 residues. Trimming removed 1 base at V and 0 bases at J, with 10 bases between. Looked up from germline, CDR1 is SGHVS and CDR2 is FNYEAQ. The CDR3 DNA reads TGTGCCAGCAGCTTAGGAGCAGGGAATAGCAATCAGCCCCAGCATTTT. Translation: CASSLGAGNSNQPQHF.

The CDR3 protein is CSARRGLGSGTDTQYF. The DNA of the CDR3 is TGCAGTGCTAGGAGGGGGCTAGGTTCGGGCACAGATACGCAGTATTTT. This chain connects TRBV20-1 to TRBJ2-3; 7 bases fit TRBD1. After removal of 3 bases from V and 1 base from J, the junction contained 10 bases not matched to a gene. The CDR3 is 16 residues long. Germline V gives CDR1 DFQATT, CDR2 SNEGSKA (reference sequence).